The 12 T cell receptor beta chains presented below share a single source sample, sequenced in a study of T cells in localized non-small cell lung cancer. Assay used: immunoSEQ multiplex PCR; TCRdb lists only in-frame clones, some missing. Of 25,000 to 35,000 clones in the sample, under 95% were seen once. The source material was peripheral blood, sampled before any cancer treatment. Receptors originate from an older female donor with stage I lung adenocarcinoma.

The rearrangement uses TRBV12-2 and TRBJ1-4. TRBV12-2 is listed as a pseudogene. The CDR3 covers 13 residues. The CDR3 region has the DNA TGTGCCGGCCTCGGGGCTTTTCGGGAAAAACTGTTTTTT. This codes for CAGLGAFREKLFF.

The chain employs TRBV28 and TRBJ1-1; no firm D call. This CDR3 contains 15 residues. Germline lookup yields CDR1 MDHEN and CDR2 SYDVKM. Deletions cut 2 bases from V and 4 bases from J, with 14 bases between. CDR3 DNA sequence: TGTGCCAGCAGTTTAGGCGGGGAGGGTCGCACTGAAGCTTTCTTT. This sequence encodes CASSLGGEGRTEAFF.

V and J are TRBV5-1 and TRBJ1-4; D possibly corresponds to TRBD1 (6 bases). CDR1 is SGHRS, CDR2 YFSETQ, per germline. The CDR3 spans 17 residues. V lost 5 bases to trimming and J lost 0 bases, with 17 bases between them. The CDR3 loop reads CASRWGRGTATNEKLFF. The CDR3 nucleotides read TGCGCCAGCAGATGGGGCAGGGGTACTGCAACTAATGAAAAACTGTTTTTT.

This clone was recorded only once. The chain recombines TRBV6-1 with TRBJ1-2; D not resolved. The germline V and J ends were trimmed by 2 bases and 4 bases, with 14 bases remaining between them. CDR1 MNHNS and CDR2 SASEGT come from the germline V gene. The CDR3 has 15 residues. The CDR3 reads CASSESPTLRYGYTF. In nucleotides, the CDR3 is TGTGCCAGCAGTGAAAGTCCGACACTCCGCTATGGCTACACCTTC.

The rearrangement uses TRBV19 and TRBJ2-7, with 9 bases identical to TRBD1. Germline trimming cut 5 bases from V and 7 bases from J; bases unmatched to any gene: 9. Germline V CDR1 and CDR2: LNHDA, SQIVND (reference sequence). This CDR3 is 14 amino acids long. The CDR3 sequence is CASSAGQGSKEQYF. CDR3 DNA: TGTGCCAGTAGTGCGGGACAGGGATCTAAGGAGCAGTACTTC.

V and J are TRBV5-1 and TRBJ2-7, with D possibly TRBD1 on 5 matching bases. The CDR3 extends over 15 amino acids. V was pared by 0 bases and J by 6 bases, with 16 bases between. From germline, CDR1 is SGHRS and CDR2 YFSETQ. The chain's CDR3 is CASSLAQLDRLEQYF. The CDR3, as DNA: TGCGCCAGCAGCTTGGCCCAGCTCGACAGACTCGAGCAGTACTTC.

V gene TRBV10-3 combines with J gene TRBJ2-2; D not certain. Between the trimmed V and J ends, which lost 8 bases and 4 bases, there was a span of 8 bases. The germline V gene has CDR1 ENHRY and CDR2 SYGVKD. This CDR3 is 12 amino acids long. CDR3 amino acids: CAIALITGELFF. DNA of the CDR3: TGTGCCATCGCGCTTATCACCGGGGAGCTGTTTTTT.

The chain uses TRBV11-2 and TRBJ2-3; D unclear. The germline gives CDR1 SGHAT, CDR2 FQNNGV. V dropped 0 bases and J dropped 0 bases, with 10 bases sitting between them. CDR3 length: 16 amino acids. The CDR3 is CASSLDYGSSTDTQYF. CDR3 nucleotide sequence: TGTGCCAGCAGCTTAGACTACGGGTCTAGCACAGATACGCAGTATTTT. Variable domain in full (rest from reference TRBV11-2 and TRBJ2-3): EAGVAQSPRYKIIEKRQSVAFWCNPISGHATLYWYQQILGQGPKLLIQFQNNGVVDDSQLPKDRFSAERLKGVDSTLKIQPAKLEDSAVYLCASSLDYGSSTDTQYFGPGTRLTVL.

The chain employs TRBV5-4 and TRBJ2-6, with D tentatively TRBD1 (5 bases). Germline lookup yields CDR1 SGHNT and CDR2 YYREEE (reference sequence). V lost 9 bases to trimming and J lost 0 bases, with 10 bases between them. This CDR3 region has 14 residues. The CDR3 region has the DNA TGTGCCACCGAAGGGGACTCTGGGGCCAACGTCCTGACTTTC. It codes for CATEGDSGANVLTF.

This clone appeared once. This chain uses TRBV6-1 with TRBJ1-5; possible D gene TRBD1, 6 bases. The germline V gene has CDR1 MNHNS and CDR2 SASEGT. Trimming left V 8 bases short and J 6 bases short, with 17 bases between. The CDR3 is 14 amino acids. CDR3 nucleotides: TGTGCCAGCGGAACGAGGGGGACGGTTCAGCCCCAGCATTTT. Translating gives CASGTRGTVQPQHF.

CDR3 protein: CASRQLVTGGTGELFF. DNA of the CDR3: TGTGCCAGCAGGCAGCTTGTGACAGGAGGCACCGGGGAGCTGTTTTTT. This chain links TRBV2 with TRBJ2-2; tentative D call: TRBD1 (6 bases). V lost 6 bases and J lost 4, with 18 bases in between. The germline V gene has CDR1 SNHLY and CDR2 FYNNEI. The CDR3 has 16 residues.

CDR3 sequence (DNA): TGTGCCAGCAGCAACACAAAGCTGGAGGGACTATATTCCTACGAGCAGTACTTC. This encodes CASSNTKLEGLYSYEQYF. The chain is built from TRBV7-9 and TRBJ2-7; the match to TRBD2 covers 7 bases. CDR1 SEHNR and CDR2 FQNEAQ come from the germline V gene (reference sequence). After removal of 5 bases from V and 1 base from J, the junction contained 17 bases not matched to a gene. The CDR3 runs to 18 residues.